This TCR beta chain is drawn from a study of monozygotic twins with inflammatory bowel disease. Findings and caveats of the study: On the inverse Simpson index, IBD patients scored lower for TCRbeta diversity than healthy co-twins.

TCRalpha and TCRbeta cDNA underwent two nested PCRs of around 15 and 9 cycles. TCRdb re-called the 5' RACE reads and catalogs CDR3 proteins one per entry, DNA excluded. The sample has about 450,000 distinct CDR3 sequences. From whole blood, total RNA was isolated without any sorting of T cells. About this clonotype itself: What it binds is not known.

The clonotype comes from a human donor with ulcerative colitis or Crohn's disease, or a healthy co-twin of an affected twin (not recorded which). Sequenced material: blood.

The CDR3: CAISDYQETQYF. V gene TRBV10-3 combines with J gene TRBJ2-5. Germline CDR1 and CDR2: ENHRY and SYGVKD. The CDR3 sequence is 12 residues long.